This paragraph reports one T cell receptor beta chain. Nobody among the patients had been given any treatment before thyroid surgery. TCRdb reassembled clones from the PCR reads with MiXCR. Here the sample spans 6,200 or so clones, roughly 34% being singletons. This CDR3 is built from 15 residues. Germline CDR1 reads SGHNT; CDR2 reads YENEEA. Trimming left V 2 bases short and J 5 bases short, with 16 bases between. These data come from a study of metastatic and nonmetastatic thyroid tumors. Turning to the study itself: The comparison covered peripheral blood and tumor or nodule tissue in malignant and benign thyroid patients.

This receptor was taken from a female donor with papillary thyroid cancer or a benign thyroid nodule (not recorded which). Some clones in this sample may be carry-over from other donors' samples. This chain uses TRBV11-3 with TRBJ2-7; D is perhaps TRBD2 (6 bases). The specimen sequenced was adjacent normal tissue. CDR3 protein: CASSLFGGTIDEQYF. CDR3 in DNA: TGTGCCAGCAGCTTATTCGGGGGTACGATCGACGAGCAGTACTTC.